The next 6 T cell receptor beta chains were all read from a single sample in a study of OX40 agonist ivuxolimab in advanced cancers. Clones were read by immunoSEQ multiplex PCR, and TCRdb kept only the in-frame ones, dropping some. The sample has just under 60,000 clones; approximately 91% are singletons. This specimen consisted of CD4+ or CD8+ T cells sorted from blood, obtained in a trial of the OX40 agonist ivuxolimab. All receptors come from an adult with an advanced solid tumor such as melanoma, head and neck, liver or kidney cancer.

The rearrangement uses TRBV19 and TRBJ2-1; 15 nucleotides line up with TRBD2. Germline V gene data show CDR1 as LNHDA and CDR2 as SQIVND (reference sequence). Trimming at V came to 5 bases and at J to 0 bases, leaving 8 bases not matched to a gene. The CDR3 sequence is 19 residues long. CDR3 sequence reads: CASSPGLAGGPASYNEQFF. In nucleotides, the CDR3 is TGTGCCAGTAGTCCGGGACTAGCGGGAGGACCTGCCTCCTACAATGAGCAGTTCTTC. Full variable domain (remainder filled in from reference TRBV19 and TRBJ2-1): DGGITQSPKYLFRKEGQNVTLSCEQNLNHDAMYWYRQDPGQGLRLIYYSQIVNDFQKGDIAEGYSVSREKKESFPLTVTSAQKNPTAFYLCASSPGLAGGPASYNEQFFGPGTRLTVL.

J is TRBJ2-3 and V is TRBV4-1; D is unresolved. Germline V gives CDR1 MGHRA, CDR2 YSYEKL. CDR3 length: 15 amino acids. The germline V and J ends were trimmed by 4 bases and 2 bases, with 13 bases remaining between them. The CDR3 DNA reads TGCGCCAGCAGCCCAGCTGTGGGGTTCACAGATACGCAGTATTTT. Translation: CASSPAVGFTDTQYF.

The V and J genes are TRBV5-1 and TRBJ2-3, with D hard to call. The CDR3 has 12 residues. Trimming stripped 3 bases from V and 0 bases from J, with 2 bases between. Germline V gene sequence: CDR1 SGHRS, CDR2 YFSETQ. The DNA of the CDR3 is TGCGCCAGCAGCTATAGCACAGATACGCAGTATTTT. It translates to CASSYSTDTQYF. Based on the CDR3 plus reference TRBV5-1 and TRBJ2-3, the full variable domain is KAGVTQTPRYLIKTRGQQVTLSCSPISGHRSVSWYQQTPGQGLQFLFEYFSETQRNKGNFPGRFSGRQFSNSRSEMNVSTLELGDSALYLCASSYSTDTQYFGPGTRLTVL.

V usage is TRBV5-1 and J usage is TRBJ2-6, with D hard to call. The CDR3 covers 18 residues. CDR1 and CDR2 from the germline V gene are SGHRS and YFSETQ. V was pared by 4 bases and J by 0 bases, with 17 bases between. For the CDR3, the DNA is TGCGCCAGCAGCCCCCGGGCCGAGCAAGCCTCTGGGGCCAACGTCCTGACTTTC. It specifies CASSPRAEQASGANVLTF.

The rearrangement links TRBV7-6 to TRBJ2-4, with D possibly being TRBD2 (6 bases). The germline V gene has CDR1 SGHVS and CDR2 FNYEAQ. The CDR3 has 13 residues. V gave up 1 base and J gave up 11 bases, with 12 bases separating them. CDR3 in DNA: TGTGCCAGCAGCTTAGGGGTAGGGGAGGTTCAGTACTTC. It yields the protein CASSLGVGEVQYF.

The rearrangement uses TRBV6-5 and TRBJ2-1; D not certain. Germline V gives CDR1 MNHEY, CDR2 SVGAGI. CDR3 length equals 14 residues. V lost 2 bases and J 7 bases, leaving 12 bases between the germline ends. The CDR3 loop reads CASSYTPTPNEQFF. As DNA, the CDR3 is TGTGCCAGCAGTTACACTCCCACTCCAAATGAGCAGTTCTTC.